Following are 20 T cell receptor beta chains from one sample sequenced in a study of T cell changes during pregnancy in multiple sclerosis. Libraries were prepared by immunoSEQ multiplex PCR; TCRdb keeps only in-frame clonotypes and omits some of them. The sample shows under 50,000 clones, around nine tenths of them seen only once. The input for sequencing was CD4+ T cells from peripheral blood mononuclear cells, taken in the first trimester of pregnancy. Receptors were obtained from a female donor with multiple sclerosis, enrolled in a pregnancy study.

The gene calls are TRBV30 and TRBJ1-1; D gene ambiguous. V was clipped by 2 bases and J by 10 bases, with 14 bases between them. The V gene's germline CDR1 is GTSNPN and CDR2 SVGIG (reference sequence). This CDR3 spans 12 amino acids. As DNA, the CDR3 is TGTGCCTGGAGTCAAACCGATACCGGAGCTTTCTTT. Protein: CAWSQTDTGAFF.

The chain links TRBV5-1 to TRBJ2-3; 11 bases fit TRBD2. This CDR3 region has 15 residues. J was trimmed by 5 bases and V by 0 bases; bases with no gene match: 2. Germline lookup yields CDR1 SGHRS and CDR2 YFSETQ. The CDR3 region is CASSLGLAGGDTQYF. CDR3 nucleotide sequence: TGCGCCAGCAGCTTGGGGCTAGCGGGAGGAGATACGCAGTATTTT.

The chain uses TRBV10-3 and TRBJ2-5; D is perhaps TRBD2 (7 bases). Germline V gives CDR1 ENHRY, CDR2 SYGVKD. Trimming stripped 2 bases from V and 5 bases from J, with 18 bases between. This CDR3 is built from 16 residues. The CDR3 region is CAISEPTGASGETQYF. The CDR3 bases are TGTGCCATCAGTGAGCCCACGGGGGCTAGCGGCGAGACCCAGTACTTC.

The chain employs TRBV29-1 and TRBJ2-5; TRBD1 matches 10 bases. The V segment lost 7 bases and the J segment 5 bases; nucleotides outside the gene matches: 4. CDR3 length: 12 residues. CDR1 SQVTM and CDR2 ANQGSEA come from the germline V gene. The chain's CDR3 is CSALGQGETQYF. CDR3 nucleotide sequence: TGCAGCGCCCTGGGACAGGGGGAGACCCAGTACTTC.

This clone is a singleton in its sample. This chain connects TRBV2 to TRBJ2-4, with D possibly TRBD1 on 7 matching bases. V was pared by 9 bases and J by 0 bases, with 27 bases between. The germline V gene has CDR1 SNHLY and CDR2 FYNNEI. This CDR3 comprises 19 residues. CDR3 sequence: CASLQGDSSRLLAKNIQYF. The CDR3 DNA reads TGTGCCAGTCTTCAGGGGGACTCTTCAAGATTACTAGCCAAAAACATTCAGTACTTC.

The J gene is TRBJ1-5, the V gene TRBV7-9; D gene unclear. The V gene lost 1 base and the J gene lost 0 bases, with 7 bases spanning the gap. Germline V gives CDR1 SEHNR, CDR2 FQNEAQ (reference sequence). The CDR3 is 15 residues long. This CDR3 reads CASSLGEISNQPQHF. CDR3 sequence (DNA): TGTGCCAGCAGCTTAGGCGAAATTAGCAATCAGCCCCAGCATTTT.

This clone was seen just once. CDR3 in DNA: TGTGCCAGCAGCTTATTCCGGGACACCTCCTACGAGCAGTACTTC. Translated: CASSLFRDTSYEQYF. The gene calls are TRBV7-8 and TRBJ2-7; possible D gene TRBD1, 6 bases. Germline V CDR1 and CDR2: SGHVS, FQNEAQ. V dropped 2 bases and J dropped 0 bases, with 11 bases sitting between them. This CDR3 spans 15 amino acids.

The gene calls are TRBV6-4 and TRBJ2-2, with D unclear. This CDR3 has 14 residues. V was pared by 5 bases and J by 0 bases, with 7 bases between. Germline values: CDR1 MRHNA, CDR2 SNTAGT. In DNA, the CDR3 is TGTGCCAGCAGTAAAACGGCGAACACCGGGGAGCTGTTTTTT. Amino acid sequence: CASSKTANTGELFF.

This clone was seen a handful of times. The J gene is TRBJ2-5, the V gene TRBV27; 8 bases map to TRBD1. The germline V gene has CDR1 MNHEY and CDR2 SMNVEV (reference sequence). CDR3 length equals 15 residues. The junction had 5 bases not matched to a gene; V was cut back by 4 bases and J by 1 base. Here the CDR3 reads CASSSVGQGQETQYF. CDR3 sequence (DNA): TGTGCCAGCAGTTCCGTAGGACAGGGCCAAGAGACCCAGTACTTC.

The chain has TRBV2 and TRBJ1-4, with D tentatively TRBD1 (5 bases). CDR3 size: 14 residues. Germline CDR1 SNHLY, CDR2 FYNNEI. V was clipped by 7 bases and J by 3 bases, with 12 bases between them. The chain's CDR3 is CASNTRVANEKLFF. For the CDR3, the DNA is TGTGCCAGCAACACCAGGGTAGCTAATGAAAAACTGTTTTTT.

The chain combines TRBV21-1 with TRBJ1-1; TRBD1, the D gene given by the table, was not confirmed from the DNA. TRBV21-1 counts as a pseudogene. CDR3 length: 17 amino acids. The CDR3 reads CASSKRGTGAMNTEAFF. The CDR3 bases are TGTGCCAGCAGCAAAAGGGGGACAGGCGCCATGAACACTGAAGCTTTCTTT.

CDR3 sequence: CASSFVGGEGRTDTQYF. The CDR3 region has the DNA TGTGCCAGCAGTTTCGTGGGGGGGGAGGGCCGGACAGATACGCAGTATTTT. The chain joins TRBV27 to TRBJ2-3; 7 bases are a match to TRBD2. Germline V lookup: CDR1 MNHEY, CDR2 SMNVEV (reference sequence). V trimming: 3 bases; J trimming: 3 bases; junction bases outside the gene matches: 12. The CDR3 is 17 amino acids.

This CDR3 is CASSEAGGGGTHGYTF. The CDR3 DNA sequence: TGTGCCAGCAGTGAAGCGGGCGGCGGGGGGACCCATGGCTACACCTTC. This chain joins TRBV2 and TRBJ1-2, with D perhaps matching TRBD1 (5 bases). Germline CDR1 is SNHLY and CDR2 is FYNNEI. V dropped 0 bases and J dropped 6 bases, with 17 bases sitting between them. CDR3 length: 16 residues.

V gene TRBV5-1 combines with J gene TRBJ2-5, with a possible D match to TRBD2 (6 bases). There are 12 residues in the CDR3. V shed 4 bases and J shed 4 bases, with 8 bases lying between them. Germline V gives CDR1 SGHRS, CDR2 YFSETQ. CDR3 in amino acids: CASSEAGETQYF. In DNA, the CDR3 is TGCGCCAGCAGCGAAGCGGGAGAGACCCAGTACTTC.

The CDR3 sequence is CASSLDRGVNQPQHF. DNA of the CDR3: TGTGCCAGCAGTCTGGACAGGGGAGTAAATCAGCCCCAGCATTTT. This chain connects TRBV6-6 to TRBJ1-5; 9 nucleotides match TRBD1. Germline V lookup: CDR1 MNHNY, CDR2 SVGAGI (reference sequence). V shed 5 bases and J 4 bases; nucleotides not matched to a gene: 6. The CDR3 totals 15 residues.

J is TRBJ1-5 and V is TRBV30; possible D gene TRBD1, 6 bases. V dropped 2 bases and J dropped 3 bases, with 14 bases sitting between them. The CDR3 contains 15 residues. Per germline, CDR1 GTSNPN and CDR2 SVGIG (reference sequence). As DNA, the CDR3 is TGTGCCTGGAGTCACTCACAGGGCCACAATCAGCCCCAGCATTTT. It encodes CAWSHSQGHNQPQHF. Variable domain in full (rest from reference TRBV30 and TRBJ1-5): SQTIHQWPATLVQPVGSPLSLECTVEGTSNPNLYWYRQAAGRGLQLLFYSVGIGQISSEVPQNLSASRPQDRQFILSSKKLLLSDSGFYLCAWSHSQGHNQPQHFGDGTRLSIL.

The sample holds one count of this clone. The DNA is omitted, as the CDR3 cannot be located on it reliably, and the CDR3 follows TCRdb's listing. V is TRBV5-4 and J is TRBJ1-1; the table's D call, TRBD1, was not checked against the DNA. Per germline, CDR1 SGHNT and CDR2 YYREEE (reference sequence). Including both end residues, the CDR3 is 14 amino acids long. The CDR3 region is CASSLEAFGKGSFF.

The genes are TRBV7-9 and TRBJ2-1; 13 bases line up with TRBD2. CDR1 SEHNR and CDR2 FQNEAQ come from the germline V gene (reference sequence). The CDR3 has 18 amino acids. V lost 3 bases and J lost 7; bases outside the gene matches: 12. The CDR3 protein is CASSFFALLAGGVNEQFF. DNA for the CDR3: TGTGCCAGCAGCTTTTTCGCGTTACTAGCGGGAGGGGTAAATGAGCAGTTCTTC. The full variable domain, completed using reference TRBV7-9 and TRBJ2-1, is DTGVSQNPRHKITKRGQNVTFRCDPISEHNRLYWYRQTLGQGPEFLTYFQNEAQLEKSRLLSDRFSAERPKGSFSTLEIQRTEQGDSAMYLCASSFFALLAGGVNEQFFGPGTRLTVL.

The chain's CDR3 is CASSPLTSGSDEQYF. CDR3 sequence (DNA): TGTGCCAGCAGTCCCCTTACTAGCGGGAGTGACGAGCAGTACTTC. The chain carries TRBV25-1 and TRBJ2-7, with 11 bases fitting TRBD2. V dropped 5 bases and J dropped 5; count of bases not matched to a gene: 8. Germline V lookup: CDR1 MGHDK, CDR2 SYGVNS. The CDR3 has 15 residues.

The DNA for the CDR3 is TGTGCCAGCAGTCCAAGCAGGGGCCCCTACGAGCAGTACTTC. As protein: CASSPSRGPYEQYF. The chain uses TRBV27 and TRBJ2-7; D perhaps matches TRBD1 (6 bases). Germline CDR1 and CDR2: MNHEY and SMNVEV (reference sequence). This CDR3 contains 14 residues. V was shortened by 5 bases and J by 2 bases, with 13 bases between the two germline ends.